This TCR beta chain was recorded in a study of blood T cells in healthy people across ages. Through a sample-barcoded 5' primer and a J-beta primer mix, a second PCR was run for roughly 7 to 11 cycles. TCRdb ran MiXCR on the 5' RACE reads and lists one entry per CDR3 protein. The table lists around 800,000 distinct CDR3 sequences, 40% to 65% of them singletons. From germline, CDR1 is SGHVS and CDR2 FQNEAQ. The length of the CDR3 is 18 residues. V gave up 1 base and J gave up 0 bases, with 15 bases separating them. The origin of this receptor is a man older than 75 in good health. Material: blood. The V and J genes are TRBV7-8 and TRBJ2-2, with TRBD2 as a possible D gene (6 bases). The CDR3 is CASSLVLASATNTGELFF. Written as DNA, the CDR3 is TGTGCCAGCAGCTTAGTATTGGCTAGCGCAACGAACACCGGGGAGCTGTTTTTT. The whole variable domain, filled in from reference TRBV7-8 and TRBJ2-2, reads GAGVSQSPRYKVAKRGQDVALRCDPISGHVSLFWYQQALGQGPEFLTYFQNEAQLDKSGLPSDRFFAERPEGSVSTLKIQRTQQEDSAVYLCASSLVLASATNTGELFFGEGSRLTVL.